These 22 T cell receptor beta chains were all obtained from the same sample, sequenced in a study of response to subunit inactivated influenza vaccine. TCRdb reprocessed the RT-PCR reads via MiXCR and lists one record per CDR3 protein. The sample records about 580,000 distinct CDR3 sequences, 14% being singletons. The sample consisted of PBMCs from blood, taken roughly 13 days after vaccination. The source is a man aged 45 to 65 who received an inactivated influenza vaccine.

The gene calls are TRBV11-1 and TRBJ2-2, with TRBD1 matching over 7 bases. The CDR3 length is 17 residues. V trimming: 5 bases; J trimming: 4 bases; junction bases outside the gene matches: 13. Germline V gives CDR1 SGHAT, CDR2 FQDESV (reference sequence). Written as DNA, the CDR3 is TGTGCCAGCAGCAGTGACAGGGAGCGAAAAAGCACCGGGGAGCTGTTTTTT. Protein product: CASSSDRERKSTGELFF.

The V and J genes are TRBV29-1 and TRBJ2-2, with 7 positions matching TRBD2. CDR1 is SQVTM, CDR2 ANQGSEA, per germline. The CDR3 totals 16 residues. The V gene end was trimmed by 3 bases and the J gene end by 1 base; junction bases not matched to a gene: 8. The CDR3 DNA sequence: TGCAGCGTTGAGTTTCGGTCTAGCGGGAACACCGGGGAGCTGTTTTTT. This gives the protein CSVEFRSSGNTGELFF.

This clonotype was found a few times. This chain joins TRBV29-1 and TRBJ1-6; D call uncertain. Trimming took 4 bases from V and 9 from J, leaving 13 bases between them. This CDR3 comprises 13 residues. Germline lookup yields CDR1 SQVTM and CDR2 ANQGSEA. In DNA form, the CDR3 reads TGCAGCGTTGGGGTGGACGCCACTTCACCCCTCCACTTT. It yields the protein CSVGVDATSPLHF.

This clonotype was detected a few times. V is TRBV4-1 and J is TRBJ1-2; 10 bases match TRBD1. This CDR3 is built from 17 residues. The germline gives CDR1 MGHRA, CDR2 YSYEKL. Losses at the gene ends were 1 base for V and 8 bases for J; bases not matched to a gene: 13. CDR3 in DNA: TGCGCCAGCAGCCAAGGACTATCGCTGACAGGGGGCGGGGGCTACACCTTC. Amino acid sequence: CASSQGLSLTGGGGYTF.

This clonotype was detected only a few times. The chain couples TRBV7-2 to TRBJ2-2; TRBD2 matches 12 bases. CDR3 length equals 17 residues. J was trimmed by 6 bases and V by 3 bases; bases with no gene match: 8. Looked up from germline, CDR1 is SGHTA and CDR2 is FQGNSA. The CDR3 nucleotides are TGTGCCAGCAGCTTTAATAGACTAGCGGGAGTAGCCGGGGAGCTGTTTTTT. It is translated as CASSFNRLAGVAGELFF.

The chain employs TRBV6-6 and TRBJ1-2; the D gene is possibly TRBD1 (5 bases). This CDR3 is built from 12 residues. Germline values: CDR1 MNHNY, CDR2 SVGAGI (reference sequence). The CDR3 nucleotides are TGTGCTAGCGCCCAGGGAACGGGTGGCTACACCTTC. Translated: CASAQGTGGYTF.

This clonotype was counted between two and nine times. The rearrangement joins TRBV4-1 to TRBJ2-7; D not certain. The germline V and J ends were trimmed by 0 bases and 0 bases, with 9 bases remaining between them. The CDR3 contains 15 residues. CDR1 and CDR2 (germline): MGHRA, YSYEKL. The CDR3 nucleotides read TGCGCCAGCAGCCAAGATCATTACAACTCCTACGAGCAGTACTTC. Translation gives CASSQDHYNSYEQYF.

The chain recombines TRBV27 with TRBJ2-7; 8 nucleotides match TRBD1. V shed 5 bases and J 4 bases; nucleotides not matched to a gene: 4. The germline V gene has CDR1 MNHEY and CDR2 SMNVEV (reference sequence). The CDR3 length is 13 residues. CDR3 coding DNA: TGTGCCAGCAGTAATCAGGGGGCTTACGAGCAGTACTTC. Its translation is CASSNQGAYEQYF.

This sequence joins TRBV11-2 and TRBJ2-7; 13 nucleotides agree with TRBD2. This CDR3 is built from 18 residues. Germline V gene data show CDR1 as SGHAT and CDR2 as FQNNGV. V trimming: 4 bases; J trimming: 2 bases; junction bases outside the gene matches: 11. CDR3 DNA: TGTGCCAGCAGCTCCAGGGGACTAGCGGGACCGTTTACCTACGAGCAGTACTTC. This gives the protein CASSSRGLAGPFTYEQYF. The full variable domain, in which reference TRBV11-2 and TRBJ2-7 provide the parts outside the CDR3, is EAGVAQSPRYKIIEKRQSVAFWCNPISGHATLYWYQQILGQGPKLLIQFQNNGVVDDSQLPKDRFSAERLKGVDSTLKIQPAKLEDSAVYLCASSSRGLAGPFTYEQYFGPGTRLTVT.

The V and J genes are TRBV5-1 and TRBJ2-7; 7 bases align to TRBD1. With 0 bases clipped from V and 1 base from J, the junction kept 16 bases outside the gene matches. CDR1 and CDR2 from the germline V gene are SGHRS and YFSETQ. The CDR3 is made up of 19 amino acids. This CDR3 is CASSLAFKAGTVLSYEQYF. DNA of the CDR3: TGCGCCAGCAGCTTGGCCTTCAAAGCCGGGACAGTACTGTCCTACGAGCAGTACTTC.

This clonotype has more than one count but fewer than ten. The gene calls are TRBV7-2 and TRBJ2-3, with no clear D. CDR1 is SGHTA and CDR2 is FQGNSA in the germline V gene. V lost 7 bases, J lost 5 bases, and 7 bases lay in between. This CDR3 has 11 residues. The CDR3 DNA sequence: TGTGCCAGCAATGTCCGAGATACGCAGTATTTT. Amino acid sequence: CASNVRDTQYF.

The chain couples TRBV3-1 to TRBJ2-2; TRBD2 aligns across 13 bases. V lost 5 bases, J lost 7 bases, and 7 bases stayed unmatched. Per the germline V gene, CDR1 is LGHDT and CDR2 is YNNKEL (reference sequence). The CDR3 covers 16 residues. CDR3 nucleotide sequence: TGTGCCAGCAGCTTCGGACTAGCGGGAGAGATCGGGGAGCTGTTTTTT. This sequence encodes CASSFGLAGEIGELFF.

In this sample, this clonotype turned up many times. The chain joins TRBV11-1 to TRBJ2-1; no firm D call. The CDR3 has 13 residues. Trimming pared 1 base from V and 9 bases from J, leaving 10 bases between. CDR1 and CDR2 (germline): SGHAT, FQDESV (reference sequence). CDR3 nucleotide sequence: TGTGCCAGCAGCTTAGGGGCAGGCGGTGAGCAGTTCTTC. Its protein is CASSLGAGGEQFF.

V is TRBV7-9 and J is TRBJ2-7; possibly TRBD2 for D (5 bases). Germline CDR1 and CDR2: SEHNR and FQNEAQ (reference sequence). Trimming removed 6 bases at V and 2 bases at J, with 11 bases between. The CDR3 contains 13 residues. The CDR3 coding sequence is TGTGCCAGCAGTTCCGGGATAACCTACGAGCAGTACTTC. Its translation is CASSSGITYEQYF.

There are a few counts of this clonotype. The CDR3 loop is CASSPTGTGFDQPQHF. DNA of the CDR3: TGTGCCAGCTCACCAACCGGGACAGGGTTCGATCAGCCCCAGCATTTT. The rearrangement uses TRBV18 and TRBJ1-5, with 9 positions matching TRBD1. The CDR3 is 16 residues long. Germline assignment: CDR1 KGHSH and CDR2 LQKENI. The ends lost 2 bases at V and 5 bases at J; junction bases unmatched: 7.

This clonotype has a count of ten or more. The rearrangement uses TRBV7-2 and TRBJ2-7; no firm D call. The V and J ends lost 6 bases and 6 bases respectively, with 15 bases between them. The CDR3 spans 13 residues. The germline V gene has CDR1 SGHTA and CDR2 FQGNSA. The CDR3 loop reads CASSSIRGREQYF. CDR3 sequence (DNA): TGTGCCAGCAGTTCCATTAGAGGACGCGAGCAGTACTTC.

There are a few counts of this clonotype. J is TRBJ1-4 and V is TRBV20-1, with D unclear. The CDR3 totals 13 residues. CDR1 is DFQATT, CDR2 SNEGSKA, per germline (reference sequence). V lost 0 bases to trimming and J lost 2 bases, with 4 bases between them. CDR3 region: CSARDGTNEKLFF. The CDR3 DNA is TGCAGTGCTAGAGATGGGACTAATGAAAAACTGTTTTTT.

Only a few counts were recorded for this clonotype. The CDR3 nucleotides are TGTGCCAGCAGTACATCCGGGACGGGAGGTGTACCCTACGAGCAGTACTTC. Protein: CASSTSGTGGVPYEQYF. J is TRBJ2-7 and V is TRBV7-2; 7 nucleotides line up with TRBD2. Germline lookup yields CDR1 SGHTA and CDR2 FQGNSA. This CDR3 has 17 residues. With V trimmed by 6 bases and J by 2 bases, 16 bases remained unmatched. Drawing the rest from reference TRBV7-2 and TRBJ2-7, the complete variable domain is GAGVSQSPSNKVTEKGKDVELRCDPISGHTALYWYRQSLGQGLEFLIYFQGNSAPDKSGLPSDRFSAERTGGSVSTLTIQRTQQEDSAVYLCASSTSGTGGVPYEQYFGPGTRLTVT.

This clonotype was picked up many times. V is TRBV15 and J is TRBJ2-1, with D possibly TRBD1 on 6 matching bases. The CDR3 extends over 14 amino acids. V lost 0 bases and J 6 bases, leaving 9 bases between the germline ends. The V gene's germline CDR1 is LNHNV and CDR2 YYDKDF (reference sequence). The CDR3 reads CATSRDPRGNEQFF. For the CDR3, the DNA is TGTGCCACCAGCAGAGATCCCAGGGGCAATGAGCAGTTCTTC.

This clonotype came up a few times. The V gene is TRBV29-1, the J gene TRBJ2-2, with D tentatively TRBD2 (5 bases). The CDR3 length is 16 residues. CDR1 and CDR2 from the germline V gene are SQVTM and ANQGSEA. V lost 3 bases and J 2 bases, leaving 16 bases between the germline ends. The CDR3 DNA is TGCAGCGTTGAGGTCGGGGAGAGGAGTAACACCGGGGAGCTGTTTTTT. Its translation is CSVEVGERSNTGELFF.

The chain links TRBV25-1 to TRBJ2-6, with D unclear. This CDR3 is built from 17 residues. The ends were cut back, 0 bases at V and 0 bases at J, with 9 bases in the middle. CDR1 and CDR2 from the germline V gene are MGHDK and SYGVNS. The CDR3 DNA reads as TGTGCCAGCAGTGAATATGGCCTTCCCTCTGGGGCCAACGTCCTGACTTTC. This encodes CASSEYGLPSGANVLTF.

This clonotype was detected only a few times. The chain recombines TRBV20-1 with TRBJ2-1; 12 bases line up with TRBD2. CDR3 length equals 18 residues. In germline, CDR1 is DFQATT, CDR2 SNEGSKA (reference sequence). V dropped 6 bases and J dropped 1; count of bases not matched to a gene: 13. CDR3 residues: CSAQGLAGGWRSYNEQFF. CDR3 sequence (DNA): TGCAGTGCCCAAGGGCTAGCGGGAGGGTGGAGATCCTACAATGAGCAGTTCTTC.